Shown below are 21 T cell receptor beta chains from a single sample sequenced in a study of blood T cell repertoires in COVID-19. Here immunoSEQ multiplex PCR was the method, and the copy in TCRdb shows in-frame clones only, minus some. Of approximately 97,000 clones listed, just over 85% are singletons. Specimen: peripheral blood. Receptors were obtained from a man aged 50 to 60 with COVID-19, enrolled during active disease.

This chain links TRBV7-9 with TRBJ2-2; TRBD1 is a possible D gene (6 bases). Deletions cut 2 bases from V and 6 bases from J, with 13 bases between. Germline V gives CDR1 SEHNR, CDR2 FQNEAQ (reference sequence). The CDR3 totals 15 residues. The CDR3: CASSLRDTTPGELFF. The CDR3 DNA is TGTGCCAGCAGCTTACGGGACACGACACCCGGGGAGCTGTTTTTT.

The DNA for the CDR3 is TGTGCCAGCAGCCAAGATAACCGGTTAAATGAGCAGTTCTTC. Protein: CASSQDNRLNEQFF. The V and J genes are TRBV3-1 (or the pseudogene TRBV3-2) and TRBJ2-1; D uncertain. The germline V gene encodes CDR1 LGHDT and CDR2 YNNKEL (reference sequence). CDR3 length equals 14 residues. Trimming removed 0 bases at V and 7 bases at J, with 10 bases between.

V usage is TRBV14 and J usage is TRBJ1-1; the D is unclear. This CDR3 spans 15 amino acids. The germline gives CDR1 SGHDN, CDR2 FVKESK. Trimming cost V 1 base and J 3 bases, with 12 bases left between them. CDR3 sequence: CASSQVGLLDTEAFF. In DNA, the CDR3 is TGTGCCAGCAGCCAAGTAGGATTACTAGACACTGAAGCTTTCTTT.

The rearrangement links TRBV7-3 to TRBJ2-3, with TRBD2 as a possible D gene (6 bases). This CDR3 region has 16 residues. With 0 bases removed from V and 0 bases from J, the gap between germline ends came to 10 bases. In germline, CDR1 is SGHTA, CDR2 FQGTGA. CDR3 loop: CASSLTVGGSTDTQYF. In nucleotides, the CDR3 is TGTGCCAGCAGCTTAACGGTGGGGGGAAGCACAGATACGCAGTATTTT.

A single count supports this clone. The rearrangement uses TRBV7-8 and TRBJ2-2; TRBD1 agrees at 7 bases. Germline V gene lookup returns CDR1 SGHVS and CDR2 FQNEAQ. The CDR3 covers 16 residues. After removal of 4 bases from V and 6 bases from J, the junction contained 11 bases not matched to a gene. In nucleotides, the CDR3 is TGTGCCAGCAGCTACCCGACAGGGAGTGTGGCCGGGGAGCTGTTTTTT. It translates to CASSYPTGSVAGELFF.

This clone appeared once. The chain joins TRBV7-8 to TRBJ1-1, with no clear D. This CDR3 has 14 amino acids. Deletions cut 0 bases from V and 1 base from J, with 6 bases between. Germline V gene lookup returns CDR1 SGHVS and CDR2 FQNEAQ. CDR3 region: CASSLARSNTEAFF. The CDR3 nucleotides are TGTGCCAGCAGCTTAGCGCGGTCGAACACTGAAGCTTTCTTT. The complete variable domain, with remaining parts taken from reference TRBV7-8 and TRBJ1-1, reads GAGVSQSPRYKVAKRGQDVALRCDPISGHVSLFWYQQALGQGPEFLTYFQNEAQLDKSGLPSDRFFAERPEGSVSTLKIQRTQQEDSAVYLCASSLARSNTEAFFGQGTRLTVV.

In this sample, this clone turned up once. CDR3 loop: CASSVAGTEQFF. The DNA for the CDR3 is TGTGCCAGCAGCGTGGCGGGGACTGAGCAGTTCTTC. The rearrangement links TRBV3-1 (or the pseudogene TRBV3-2) to TRBJ2-1; tentative D call: TRBD2 (6 bases). Germline CDR1 reads LGHDT; CDR2 reads YNNKEL (reference sequence). CDR3 length: 12 amino acids. V was pared by 5 bases and J by 9 bases, with 11 bases between.

The table lists this clone with a few counts. V gene TRBV3-1 (or the pseudogene TRBV3-2) combines with J gene TRBJ2-1; 12 nucleotides align to TRBD2. The CDR3 extends over 16 amino acids. The J segment lost 8 bases and the V segment lost 4 bases, leaving 9 bases of the junction unmatched. The germline V gene encodes CDR1 LGHDT and CDR2 YNNKEL (reference sequence). CDR3 sequence (DNA): TGTGCCAGCAGCCCAATTCTAGCGGGGGGGAGGGATGAGCAGTTCTTC. Protein sequence: CASSPILAGGRDEQFF.

DNA of the CDR3: TGTGCCAGCAGCTCCCCTTCTTCTTACGAGCAGTACTTC. As protein: CASSSPSSYEQYF. The rearrangement links TRBV7-9 to TRBJ2-7; no clear D. The V and J ends lost 4 bases and 4 bases respectively, with 11 bases between them. CDR3 length: 13 residues. Per germline, CDR1 SEHNR and CDR2 FQNEAQ (reference sequence).

V usage is TRBV10-1 and J usage is TRBJ2-1; 12 bases fit TRBD2. With 3 bases clipped from V and 8 bases from J, the junction kept 8 bases outside the gene matches. Per the germline V gene, CDR1 is WNHNN and CDR2 is SYGVQD (reference sequence). The CDR3 spans 16 residues. CDR3 amino acids: CASSDPSGGAMDEQFF. DNA of the CDR3: TGCGCCAGCAGTGACCCTAGCGGGGGGGCGATGGATGAGCAGTTCTTC.

This clone was observed a few times. The chain has TRBV5-8 and TRBJ1-3, with D uncertain. Germline assignment: CDR1 SGHTS and CDR2 YDEGEE. The V end lost 3 bases, the J end lost 3 bases, and 16 bases lay between the germline ends. The CDR3 is 16 residues long. CDR3 sequence: CASSSPTPAFGNTIYF. The CDR3 DNA reads as TGTGCCAGCAGCTCCCCGACACCTGCCTTTGGAAACACCATATATTTT. Drawing the rest from reference TRBV5-8 and TRBJ1-3, the complete variable domain is EAGVTQSPTHLIKTRGQQATLRCSPISGHTSVYWYQQALGLGLQFLLWYDEGEERNRGNFPPRFSGRQFPNYSSELNVNALELEDSALYLCASSSPTPAFGNTIYFGEGSWLTVV.

This chain links TRBV24-1 with TRBJ2-3; 9 bases agree with TRBD1. The CDR3 has 14 amino acids. Germline CDR1 and CDR2: KGHDR and SFDVKD. V lost 7 bases, J lost 2 bases, and 3 bases stayed unmatched. The CDR3 DNA reads TGTGCCACCAGGGGACAGGGCATCACAGATACGCAGTATTTT. Translation: CATRGQGITDTQYF.

The CDR3 loop is CASSQGTTVRPFF. Written as DNA, the CDR3 is TGTGCCAGCAGCCAGGGCACGACAGTCAGGCCGTTCTTC. The V and J genes are TRBV3-1 (or the pseudogene TRBV3-2) and TRBJ2-1; D perhaps matches TRBD1 (5 bases). From germline, CDR1 is LGHDT and CDR2 YNNKEL (reference sequence). This CDR3 comprises 13 residues. V lost 3 bases and J 15 bases, leaving 18 bases between the germline ends.

This chain uses TRBV6-5 with TRBJ1-2; 7 nucleotides align to TRBD1. The V and J ends lost 4 bases and 7 bases, in that order; junction bases with no gene match: 6. The CDR3 sequence is 13 residues long. CDR1 and CDR2 from the germline V gene are MNHEY and SVGAGI. The CDR3 nucleotides are TGTGCCAGCAGTTTCCGACAGGGAAGTGGCTACACCTTC. It codes for CASSFRQGSGYTF.

The chain has TRBV6-5 and TRBJ1-3; D is possibly TRBD1 (5 bases). This CDR3 spans 15 amino acids. V was clipped by 4 bases and J by 4 bases, with 14 bases between them. Germline V CDR1 and CDR2: MNHEY, SVGAGI. This CDR3 is CASSLNRHPGNTIYF. In nucleotides, the CDR3 is TGTGCCAGCAGTTTGAACAGGCACCCGGGAAACACCATATATTTT.

The chain recombines TRBV7-6 with TRBJ1-6; D remains ambiguous. The germline CDR1 and CDR2 sequences are SGHVS and FNYEAQ. The CDR3 spans 15 residues. Trimming took 1 base from V and 4 from J, leaving 8 bases between them. The CDR3 DNA follows: TGTGCCAGCAGCTTAGGAGGGTCGTATAATTCACCCCTCCACTTT. Its translation is CASSLGGSYNSPLHF. Full variable domain (remainder filled in from reference TRBV7-6 and TRBJ1-6): GAGVSQSPRYKVTKRGQDVALRCDPISGHVSLYWYRQALGQGPEFLTYFNYEAQQDKSGLPNDRFSAERPEGSISTLTIQRTEQRDSAMYRCASSLGGSYNSPLHFGNGTRLTVT.

The chain joins TRBV12-3 or TRBV12-4 to TRBJ2-7, with D tentatively TRBD1 (6 bases). Deletions cut 4 bases from V and 9 bases from J, with 13 bases between. The CDR3 sequence is 12 residues long. DNA of the CDR3: TGTGCCAGCAGTTGGACAGCGACGGGGCAGTACTTC. Its protein is CASSWTATGQYF.

The V and J genes are TRBV5-4 and TRBJ1-2; TRBD1 agrees at 11 bases. In germline, CDR1 is SGHNT, CDR2 YYREEE (reference sequence). V shed 3 bases, J shed 3 bases, and the junction held 10 bases outside the gene matches. The CDR3 has 17 amino acids. The CDR3 spells CASSSGGTGGHHYGYTF. The DNA of the CDR3 is TGTGCCAGCAGCTCGGGGGGGACAGGGGGACATCACTATGGCTACACCTTC.

The chain employs TRBV20-1 and TRBJ2-3; the D gene is possibly TRBD2 (5 bases). The germline CDR1 and CDR2 sequences are DFQATT and SNEGSKA (reference sequence). The CDR3 contains 11 residues. Between the trimmed V and J ends, which lost 6 bases and 5 bases, there was a span of 9 bases. The CDR3 is CSAIAGDTQYF. The DNA for the CDR3 is TGCAGTGCCATCGCGGGAGATACGCAGTATTTT.

The CDR3 protein is CASSSVPGVQETQYF. Written as DNA, the CDR3 is TGTGCCAGCAGTAGTGTGCCAGGGGTCCAAGAGACCCAGTACTTC. V and J are TRBV28 and TRBJ2-5; TRBD1 is a possible D gene (6 bases). The V gene lost 5 bases and the J gene lost 1 base, with 14 bases spanning the gap. The CDR3 has 15 residues. The germline V gene has CDR1 MDHEN and CDR2 SYDVKM.

This clone has just one count. V usage is TRBV7-2 and J usage is TRBJ2-2; tentative D call: TRBD2 (5 bases). V lost 5 bases and J 3 bases, leaving 16 bases between the germline ends. CDR1 and CDR2 (germline): SGHTA, FQGNSA. The CDR3 has 16 amino acids. The chain's CDR3 is CASSPFWPGYTGELFF. Written as DNA, the CDR3 is TGTGCCAGCAGCCCTTTTTGGCCGGGGTACACCGGGGAGCTGTTTTTT.